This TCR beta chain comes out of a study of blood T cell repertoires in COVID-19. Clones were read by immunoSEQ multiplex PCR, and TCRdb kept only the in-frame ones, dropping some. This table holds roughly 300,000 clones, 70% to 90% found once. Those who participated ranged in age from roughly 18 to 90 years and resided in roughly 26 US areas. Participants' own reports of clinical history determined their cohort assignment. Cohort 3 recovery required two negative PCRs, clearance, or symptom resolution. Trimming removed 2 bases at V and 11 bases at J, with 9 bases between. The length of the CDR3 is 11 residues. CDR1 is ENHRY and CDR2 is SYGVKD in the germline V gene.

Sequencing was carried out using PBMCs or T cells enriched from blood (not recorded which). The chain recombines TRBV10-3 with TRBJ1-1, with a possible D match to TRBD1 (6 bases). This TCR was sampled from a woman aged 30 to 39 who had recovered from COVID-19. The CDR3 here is CAISETGMAFF. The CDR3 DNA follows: TGTGCCATCAGTGAGACAGGGATGGCTTTCTTT.